Sequencing of this T cell receptor beta chain was carried out in a study of T and B cells in COVID-19 patients. Study-level background: Of over 19 active-infection patients, roughly eleven were critically ill with mechanical ventilation or extracorporeal membrane oxygenation.

TRB rearrangements were amplified by multiplex PCR with BIOMED2 TRB-A/B primers. TCRdb reanalysed the multiplex PCR reads using MiXCR and keeps one entry per CDR3 protein. The sample has around 11,000 distinct CDR3 sequences, roughly 31% seen once; the top ten hold roughly an eighth. TRB was amplified from about 250-500 ng of blood genomic DNA. V was pared by 5 bases and J by 4 bases, with 6 bases of the junction left unmatched. Germline V CDR1 and CDR2: SEHNR, FQNEAQ (reference sequence). The CDR3 runs 14 residues. The chain has TRBV7-9 and TRBJ1-2, with TRBD1 identical over 8 bases. The TCR was taken from a human donor with active COVID-19. The sequenced sample was blood. The CDR3: CASSLQGVSYGYTF. The DNA for the CDR3 is TGTGCCAGCAGCCTACAGGGGGTCTCCTATGGCTACACCTTC. The full variable domain, with the rest looked up from reference TRBV7-9 and TRBJ1-2, is DTGVSQNPRHKITKRGQNVTFRCDPISEHNRLYWYRQTLGQGPEFLTYFQNEAQLEKSRLLSDRFSAERPKGSFSTLEIQRTEQGDSAMYLCASSLQGVSYGYTFGSGTRLTVV.